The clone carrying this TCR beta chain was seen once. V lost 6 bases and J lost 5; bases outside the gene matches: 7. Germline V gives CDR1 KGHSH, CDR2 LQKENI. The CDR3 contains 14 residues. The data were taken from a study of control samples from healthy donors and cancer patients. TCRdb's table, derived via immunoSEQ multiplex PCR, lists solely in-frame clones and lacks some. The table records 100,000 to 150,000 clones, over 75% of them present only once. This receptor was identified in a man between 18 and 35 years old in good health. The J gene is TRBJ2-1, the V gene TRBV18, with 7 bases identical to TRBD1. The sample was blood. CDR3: CASSDRDYDNEQFF. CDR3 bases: TGTGCCAGCTCCGACAGGGATTACGACAATGAGCAGTTCTTC.